This T cell receptor beta chain was recorded in a study of cytomegalovirus exposure and HLA in healthy donors. Study-wide points: In a later analysis, across HLA loci, associated TCR counts were highest for DRB1, lowest for HLA-C.

A multiplex PCR was run with 60 Vbeta primers and 13 Jbeta primers. Using immunoSEQ multiplex PCR, the repertoire was profiled, and TCRdb retains in-frame clones only, with some absent. The repertoire has 99,000 or so clones, approximately 83% of them found once; the top ten carry roughly 6.1%. The CDR3 has 18 amino acids. Germline CDR1 LNHDA, CDR2 SQIVND (reference sequence). Trimming removed 7 bases from V and 0 bases from J; junction bases left unmatched: 13. This clone was observed once. Its specificity is unknown. The origin of this receptor is a man in his late teens or twenties in good health and CMV-seronegative. Sequenced: PBMCs. The rearrangement links TRBV19 to TRBJ2-4, with 9 nucleotides matching TRBD2. The CDR3 is CASTSFPTSGIAKNIQYF. CDR3 bases: TGTGCCAGTACCTCATTCCCGACTAGCGGAATAGCCAAAAACATTCAGTACTTC.